These 22 T cell receptor beta chains came from one sample sequenced in a study of identical twins. TCRdb reprocessed the 5' RACE reads via MiXCR and lists one record per CDR3 protein. Of about 900,000 distinct CDR3 sequences in the sample, over 9% are singletons; the top ten hold roughly 1.6%. This sample also appeared in a second study, on yellow fever vaccine responses in identical twins.

Sequencing used PBMCs. The receptors originated from a woman under 30 in good health.

This chain connects TRBV27 to TRBJ2-1; 11 nucleotides match TRBD2. V shed 6 bases and J 6 bases; nucleotides not matched to a gene: 4. The germline V gene encodes CDR1 MNHEY and CDR2 SMNVEV (reference sequence). This CDR3 is built from 14 residues. The CDR3 DNA reads TGTGCCAGCAGACTAGCGGGAGACCTCAATGAGCAGTTCTTC. Translated: CASRLAGDLNEQFF.

The rearrangement links TRBV7-9 to TRBJ1-6; D perhaps matches TRBD1 (5 bases). Germline values: CDR1 SEHNR, CDR2 FQNEAQ (reference sequence). The length of the CDR3 is 14 residues. Trimming pared 5 bases from V and 7 bases from J, leaving 12 bases between. DNA of the CDR3: TGTGCCAGCAGCCCTAGTTGGGGCAATTCACCCCTCCACTTT. Translation: CASSPSWGNSPLHF.

This clonotype was observed at least ten times. V usage is TRBV28 and J usage is TRBJ2-7; D is possibly TRBD2 (5 bases). Germline V gene sequence: CDR1 MDHEN, CDR2 SYDVKM. Trimming cost V 3 bases and J 3 bases, with 6 bases left between them. This CDR3 region has 12 residues. The CDR3 DNA reads as TGTGCCAGCAGTTTCGGGGTCTACGAGCAGTACTTC. Amino acid sequence: CASSFGVYEQYF. Full variable domain (missing parts from reference TRBV28 and TRBJ2-7): DVKVTQSSRYLVKRTGEKVFLECVQDMDHENMFWYRQDPGLGLRLIYFSYDVKMKEKGDIPEGYSVSREKKERFSLILESASTNQTSMYLCASSFGVYEQYFGPGTRLTVT.

In its sample, this clonotype was seen a few times. The J gene is TRBJ1-6, the V gene TRBV4-1; D is unresolved. Deletions cut 1 base from V and 3 bases from J, with 13 bases between. CDR1 is MGHRA, CDR2 YSYEKL, per germline. The CDR3 consists of 17 residues. The DNA for the CDR3 is TGCGCCAGCAGCCAAGCTTTTTCGGGGATCTATAATTCACCCCTCCACTTT. Translated, it gives CASSQAFSGIYNSPLHF.

This clonotype has only a few counts. The chain has TRBV27 and TRBJ1-1; TRBD1 aligns across 7 bases. The CDR3 has 14 amino acids. Germline V gene lookup returns CDR1 MNHEY and CDR2 SMNVEV (reference sequence). Trimming took 2 bases from V and 7 from J; bases not matched to a gene: 7. In DNA, the CDR3 is TGTGCCAGCAGTTTAAGGGGGCGAGGGGGTGAAGCTTTCTTT. Encoded protein: CASSLRGRGGEAFF.

This clonotype was detected many times. V is TRBV28 and J is TRBJ1-5; a weak D match, TRBD1 (6 bases). The CDR3 length is 13 residues. The germline V gene has CDR1 MDHEN and CDR2 SYDVKM. Trimming cost V 5 bases and J 8 bases, with 13 bases left between them. Written as DNA, the CDR3 is TGTGCCAGCAGTGAGGGACCAGGGGAGCCCCAGCATTTT. This sequence encodes CASSEGPGEPQHF.

This clonotype was observed a few times. This chain joins TRBV12-3 or TRBV12-4 and TRBJ2-1; 10 nucleotides match TRBD2. The CDR3 sequence is 17 residues long. V lost 3 bases, J lost 7 bases, and 12 bases stayed unmatched. CDR3 residues: CASSLWAALAGANEQFF. The CDR3, as DNA: TGTGCCAGCAGTTTGTGGGCAGCGCTAGCGGGAGCGAATGAGCAGTTCTTC.

J is TRBJ2-1 and V is TRBV4-1; TRBD1 matches 9 bases. The J segment lost 7 bases and the V segment lost 2 bases, leaving 6 bases of the junction unmatched. Germline V lookup: CDR1 MGHRA, CDR2 YSYEKL. The length of the CDR3 is 15 residues. Written as DNA, the CDR3 is TGCGCCAGCAGCCAAAGGGACAGGGCGGGGAATGAGCAGTTCTTC. This codes for CASSQRDRAGNEQFF.

The chain carries TRBV2 and TRBJ2-3; 10 bases fit TRBD2. The V gene end was trimmed by 6 bases and the J gene end by 4 bases; junction bases not matched to a gene: 4. Germline CDR1 reads SNHLY; CDR2 reads FYNNEI. This CDR3 region has 14 residues. CDR3 residues: CASRKRGGPDTQYF. As DNA, the CDR3 is TGTGCCAGCAGAAAGCGGGGGGGCCCAGATACGCAGTATTTT.

This clonotype has a count of ten or more. The chain couples TRBV9 to TRBJ2-7, with D tentatively TRBD2 (6 bases). Germline V gene lookup returns CDR1 SGDLS and CDR2 YYNGEE. Trimming cost V 4 bases and J 4 bases, with 12 bases left between them. CDR3 length equals 13 residues. Here the CDR3 reads CASSSGTEYEQYF. The CDR3 DNA follows: TGTGCCAGCAGCTCCGGGACTGAGTACGAGCAGTACTTC.

V and J are TRBV14 and TRBJ2-7, with 12 bases matching TRBD2. This CDR3 is built from 15 residues. The V gene's germline CDR1 is SGHDN and CDR2 FVKESK. The junction had 1 base not matched to a gene; V was cut back by 1 base and J by 3 bases. CDR3 DNA sequence: TGTGCCAGCAGCCAAGGACTAGCGGGAGACTACGAGCAGTACTTC. Protein sequence: CASSQGLAGDYEQYF.

The J gene is TRBJ2-6, the V gene TRBV15; D possibly matches TRBD1 or TRBD2 (5 bases each). V dropped 0 bases and J dropped 0 bases, with 9 bases sitting between them. The germline CDR1 and CDR2 sequences are LNHNV and YYDKDF (reference sequence). The CDR3 consists of 17 residues. CDR3 sequence (DNA): TGTGCCACCAGCAGAGATGGGACGAACTCTGGGGCCAACGTCCTGACTTTC. As protein: CATSRDGTNSGANVLTF.

This clonotype was seen at least ten times. The rearrangement joins TRBV11-2 to TRBJ2-7, with D unclear. The V end was cut by 3 bases, the J end by 3 bases, with 3 bases between. Germline loops: CDR1 SGHAT, CDR2 FQNNGV. The CDR3 has 11 residues. Written as DNA, the CDR3 is TGTGCCAGCAGCTTTCACTACGAGCAGTACGTC. Translating gives CASSFHYEQYV.

The rearrangement links TRBV19 to TRBJ2-7; maybe TRBD2 (5 bases). V lost 3 bases, J lost 3 bases, and 12 bases lay in between. The CDR3 totals 14 residues. CDR1 is LNHDA, CDR2 SQIVND, per germline (reference sequence). CDR3 amino acids: CASSIRGNNYEQYF. The CDR3 nucleotides read TGTGCCAGTAGTATCAGAGGGAACAACTACGAGCAGTACTTC.

This clonotype has just a few counts. The genes are TRBV28 and TRBJ2-7, with a weak D call TRBD1 (5 bases). V was shortened by 6 bases and J by 3 bases, with 21 bases between the two germline ends. This CDR3 comprises 16 residues. Germline loops: CDR1 MDHEN, CDR2 SYDVKM. The CDR3 reads CASSLIGEYQRYEQYF. The DNA for the CDR3 is TGTGCCAGCAGCCTTATAGGGGAATATCAGCGCTACGAGCAGTACTTC.

A few counts support this clonotype. The rearrangement links TRBV2 to TRBJ2-3; unclear D gene. Germline V CDR1 and CDR2: SNHLY, FYNNEI. CDR3 size: 12 residues. Between the trimmed V and J ends, which lost 6 bases and 3 bases, there was a span of 7 bases. DNA of the CDR3: TGTGCCAGCAGCCGCCAAACAGATACGCAGTATTTT. As protein: CASSRQTDTQYF.

The CDR3 DNA sequence: TGCGCCAGCAGTGAGTCGGGGAATAGCGGGAGTTCGAGCTCCTACGAGCAGTACTTC. Amino acids: CASSESGNSGSSSSYEQYF. The chain carries TRBV10-2 and TRBJ2-7; 9 bases are a match to TRBD2. Germline V gene lookup returns CDR1 WSHSY and CDR2 SAAADI. The length of the CDR3 is 19 residues. The J segment lost 0 bases and the V segment lost 0 bases, leaving 12 bases of the junction unmatched.

This clonotype was detected a few times. Here the CDR3 reads CAAGGSPYTDTQYF. The CDR3 region has the DNA TGTGCCGCCGGGGGCAGCCCTTACACAGATACGCAGTATTTT. This chain connects TRBV7-9 to TRBJ2-3, with D perhaps being TRBD1 or TRBD2 (6 bases each). Trimming took 11 bases from V and 2 from J, leaving 17 bases between them. Germline V gene data show CDR1 as SEHNR and CDR2 as FQNEAQ (reference sequence). CDR3 length: 14 residues.

This clonotype was observed a handful of times. A junction end diverges from the germline sequence, so it may reflect a read error. The chain carries TRBV29-1 and TRBJ2-1, with unresolved D. Germline CDR1 and CDR2: SQVTM and ANQGSEA. The CDR3 extends over 9 amino acids. The CDR3 spells CSVEGGASF. The DNA of the CDR3 is TGCAGCGTTGAGGGCGGTGCTAGCTTC.

The gene calls are TRBV6-1 and TRBJ1-5; the D is unclear. The CDR3 sequence is 14 residues long. Germline CDR1 and CDR2: MNHNS and SASEGT. V dropped 2 bases and J dropped 6 bases, with 11 bases sitting between them. The CDR3 bases are TGTGCCAGCAGTGAATTGGGGTTGGGTCAGCCCCAGCATTTT. As protein: CASSELGLGQPQHF.

This chain links TRBV18 with TRBJ2-2, with 8 positions matching TRBD1. Germline-derived CDR1 and CDR2 are KGHSH and LQKENI. This CDR3 is 17 amino acids long. The V and J ends lost 3 bases and 4 bases, in that order; junction bases with no gene match: 10. The CDR3 sequence: CASSPSMDRASTGELFF. The CDR3 bases are TGTGCCAGCTCACCCTCGATGGACAGGGCGTCCACCGGGGAGCTGTTTTTT.

The genes are TRBV7-8 and TRBJ2-2, with TRBD2 matching over 7 bases. J was trimmed by 1 base and V by 3 bases; bases with no gene match: 11. Germline CDR1 and CDR2: SGHVS and FQNEAQ. The CDR3 spans 18 residues. CDR3 sequence reads: CASSFRTRPERNTGELFF. DNA for the CDR3: TGTGCCAGCAGCTTTAGGACTAGACCAGAACGGAACACCGGGGAGCTGTTTTTT.